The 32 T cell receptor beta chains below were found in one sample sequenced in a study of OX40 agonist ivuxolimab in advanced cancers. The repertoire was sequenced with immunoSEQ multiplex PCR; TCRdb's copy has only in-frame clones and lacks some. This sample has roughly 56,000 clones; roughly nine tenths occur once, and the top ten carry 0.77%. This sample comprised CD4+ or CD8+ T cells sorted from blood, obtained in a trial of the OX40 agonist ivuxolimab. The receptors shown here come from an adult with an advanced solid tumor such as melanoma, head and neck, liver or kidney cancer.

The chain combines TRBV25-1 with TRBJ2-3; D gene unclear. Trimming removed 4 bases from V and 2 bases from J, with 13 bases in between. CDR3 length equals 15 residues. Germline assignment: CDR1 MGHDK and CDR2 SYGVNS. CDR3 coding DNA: TGTGCCAGCAGTGTGGGCAGAGGAACCACAGATACGCAGTATTTT. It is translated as CASSVGRGTTDTQYF.

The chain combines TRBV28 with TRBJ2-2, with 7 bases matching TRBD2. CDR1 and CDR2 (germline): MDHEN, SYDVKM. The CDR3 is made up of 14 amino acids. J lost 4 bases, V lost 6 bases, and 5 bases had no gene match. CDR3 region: CASRVGGATGELFF. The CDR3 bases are TGTGCCAGCAGGGTGGGAGGGGCCACCGGGGAGCTGTTTTTT.

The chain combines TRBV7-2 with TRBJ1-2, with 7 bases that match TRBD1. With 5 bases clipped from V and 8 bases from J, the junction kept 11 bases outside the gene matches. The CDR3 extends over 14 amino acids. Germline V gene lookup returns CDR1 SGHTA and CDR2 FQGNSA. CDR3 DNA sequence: TGTGCCAGCAGCACCCTGACAGGGACTGAGGGCTACACCTTC. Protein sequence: CASSTLTGTEGYTF. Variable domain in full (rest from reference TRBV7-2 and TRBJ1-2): GAGVSQSPSNKVTEKGKDVELRCDPISGHTALYWYRQSLGQGLEFLIYFQGNSAPDKSGLPSDRFSAERTGGSVSTLTIQRTQQEDSAVYLCASSTLTGTEGYTFGSGTRLTVV.

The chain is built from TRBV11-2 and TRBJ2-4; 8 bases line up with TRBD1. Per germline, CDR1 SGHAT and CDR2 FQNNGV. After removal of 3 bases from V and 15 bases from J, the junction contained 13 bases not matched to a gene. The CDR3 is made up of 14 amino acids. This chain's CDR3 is CASSFPGQASRRYF. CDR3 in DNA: TGTGCCAGCAGCTTTCCGGGACAGGCTTCAAGAAGGTACTTC.

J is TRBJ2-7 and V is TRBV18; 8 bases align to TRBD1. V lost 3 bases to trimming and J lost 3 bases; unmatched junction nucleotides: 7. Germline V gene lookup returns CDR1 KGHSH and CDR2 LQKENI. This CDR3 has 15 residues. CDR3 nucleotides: TGTGCCAGCTCACCGGAGGCAGGGGGCATCTACGAGCAGTACTTC. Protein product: CASSPEAGGIYEQYF.

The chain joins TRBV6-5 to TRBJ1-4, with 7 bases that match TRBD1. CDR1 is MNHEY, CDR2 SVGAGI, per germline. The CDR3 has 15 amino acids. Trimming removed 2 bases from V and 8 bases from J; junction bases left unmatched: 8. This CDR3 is CASSYQGGVGEKLFF. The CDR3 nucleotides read TGTGCCAGCAGTTACCAAGGGGGCGTCGGGGAAAAACTGTTTTTT.

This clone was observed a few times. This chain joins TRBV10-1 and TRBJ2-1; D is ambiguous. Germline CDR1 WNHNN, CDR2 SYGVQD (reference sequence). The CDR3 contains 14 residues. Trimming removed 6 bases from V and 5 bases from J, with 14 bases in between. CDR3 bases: TGCGCCAGCAGCAGACGGCTTACGGACAATGAGCAGTTCTTC. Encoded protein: CASSRRLTDNEQFF.

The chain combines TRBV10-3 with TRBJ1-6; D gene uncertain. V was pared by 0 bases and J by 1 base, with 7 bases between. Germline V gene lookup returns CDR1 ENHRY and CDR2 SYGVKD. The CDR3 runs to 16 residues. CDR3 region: CAISESMSSYNSPLHF. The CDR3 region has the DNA TGTGCCATCAGTGAGTCGATGAGTTCCTATAATTCACCCCTCCACTTT.

CDR3 protein: CASSLMGQLISSGNTIYF. The CDR3 nucleotides read TGCGCCAGCAGCTTAATGGGACAGTTAATAAGCTCTGGAAACACCATATATTTT. This chain joins TRBV5-1 and TRBJ1-3; TRBD1 agrees at 7 bases. Germline V lookup: CDR1 SGHRS, CDR2 YFSETQ. The CDR3 sequence is 18 residues long. V lost 2 bases to trimming and J lost 0 bases; unmatched junction nucleotides: 11.

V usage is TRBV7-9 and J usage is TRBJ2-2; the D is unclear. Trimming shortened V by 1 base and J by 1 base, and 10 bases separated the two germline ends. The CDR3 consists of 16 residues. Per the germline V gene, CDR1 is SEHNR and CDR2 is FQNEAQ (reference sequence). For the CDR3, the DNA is TGTGCCAGCAGCTTAGATCAGGCCGGGAACACCGGGGAGCTGTTTTTT. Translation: CASSLDQAGNTGELFF.

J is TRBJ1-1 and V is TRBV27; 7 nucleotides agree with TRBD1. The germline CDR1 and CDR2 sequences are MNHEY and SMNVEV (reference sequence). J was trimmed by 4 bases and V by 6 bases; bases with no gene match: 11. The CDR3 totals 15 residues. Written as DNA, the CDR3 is TGTGCCAGCAGCCGTCCGGGACAGAGGGTCACTGAAGCTTTCTTT. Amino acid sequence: CASSRPGQRVTEAFF.

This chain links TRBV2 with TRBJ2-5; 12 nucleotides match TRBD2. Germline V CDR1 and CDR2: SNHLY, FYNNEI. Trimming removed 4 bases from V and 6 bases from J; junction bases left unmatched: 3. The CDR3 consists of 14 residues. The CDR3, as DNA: TGTGCCAGCAGTGCTAGCGGGGGGGCACAGACCCAGTACTTC. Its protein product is CASSASGGAQTQYF. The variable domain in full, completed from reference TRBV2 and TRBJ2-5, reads EPEVTQTPSHQVTQMGQEVILRCVPISNHLYFYWYRQILGQKVEFLVSFYNNEISEKSEIFDDQFSVERPDGSNFTLKIRSTKLEDSAMYFCASSASGGAQTQYFGPGTRLLVL.

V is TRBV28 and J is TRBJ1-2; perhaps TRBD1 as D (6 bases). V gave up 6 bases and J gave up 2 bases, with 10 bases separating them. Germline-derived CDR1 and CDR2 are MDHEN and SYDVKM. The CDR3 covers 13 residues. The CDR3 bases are TGTGCCAGCAGGCTACAGGGAAACTATGGCTACACCTTC. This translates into CASRLQGNYGYTF.

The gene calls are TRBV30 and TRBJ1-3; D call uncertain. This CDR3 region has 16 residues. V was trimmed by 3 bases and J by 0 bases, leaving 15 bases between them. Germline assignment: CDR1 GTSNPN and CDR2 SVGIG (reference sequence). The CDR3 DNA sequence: TGTGCCTGGAGCGTTTCACGACTGGTCTCTGGAAACACCATATATTTT. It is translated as CAWSVSRLVSGNTIYF.

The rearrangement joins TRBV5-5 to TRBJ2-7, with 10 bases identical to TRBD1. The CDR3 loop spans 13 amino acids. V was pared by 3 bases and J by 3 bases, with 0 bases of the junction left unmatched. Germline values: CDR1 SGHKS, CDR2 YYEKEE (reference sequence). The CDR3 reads CASSWDRGYEQYF. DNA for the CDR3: TGTGCCAGCAGCTGGGACAGGGGCTACGAGCAGTACTTC.

The CDR3 region is CASSLQVDEQYF. In nucleotides, the CDR3 is TGTGCCAGCAGCCTACAGGTGGACGAGCAGTACTTC. This chain links TRBV5-8 with TRBJ2-7; D possibly corresponds to TRBD1 (5 bases). V lost 4 bases and J lost 5, with 10 bases in between. Germline V gene data show CDR1 as SGHTS and CDR2 as YDEGEE. The CDR3 length is 12 residues.

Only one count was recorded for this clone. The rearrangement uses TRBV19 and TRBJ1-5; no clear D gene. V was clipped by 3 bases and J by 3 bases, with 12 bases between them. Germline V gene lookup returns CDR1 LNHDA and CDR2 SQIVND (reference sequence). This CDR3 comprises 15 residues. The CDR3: CASSIRRNINQPQHF. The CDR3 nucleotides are TGTGCCAGTAGTATCCGACGAAATATCAATCAGCCCCAGCATTTT.

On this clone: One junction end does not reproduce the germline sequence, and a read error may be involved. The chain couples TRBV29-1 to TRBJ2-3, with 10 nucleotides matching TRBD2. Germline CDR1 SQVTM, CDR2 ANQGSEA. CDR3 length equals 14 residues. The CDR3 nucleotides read TGCAGCGGTTCAGCGGGAGGGAGCACGGATACGCAGTATTTT. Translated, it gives CSGSAGGSTDTQYF.

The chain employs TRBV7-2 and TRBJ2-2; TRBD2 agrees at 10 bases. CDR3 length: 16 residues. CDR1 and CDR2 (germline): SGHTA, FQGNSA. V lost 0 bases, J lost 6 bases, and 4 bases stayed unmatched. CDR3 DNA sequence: TGTGCCAGCAGCTTAGCGGCAAGCGGGAGGGCCGGGGAGCTGTTTTTT. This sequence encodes CASSLAASGRAGELFF.

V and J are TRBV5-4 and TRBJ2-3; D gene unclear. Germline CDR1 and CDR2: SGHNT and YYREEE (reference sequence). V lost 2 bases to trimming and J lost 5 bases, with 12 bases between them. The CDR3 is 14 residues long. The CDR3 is CASSLRTVQDTQYF. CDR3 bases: TGTGCCAGCAGCTTAAGAACAGTGCAAGATACGCAGTATTTT.

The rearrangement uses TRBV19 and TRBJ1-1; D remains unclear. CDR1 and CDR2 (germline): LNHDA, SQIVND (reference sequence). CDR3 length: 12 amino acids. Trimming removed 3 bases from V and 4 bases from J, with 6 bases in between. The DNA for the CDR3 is TGTGCCAGTAGTATTGGTCTCACTGAAGCTTTCTTT. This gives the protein CASSIGLTEAFF.

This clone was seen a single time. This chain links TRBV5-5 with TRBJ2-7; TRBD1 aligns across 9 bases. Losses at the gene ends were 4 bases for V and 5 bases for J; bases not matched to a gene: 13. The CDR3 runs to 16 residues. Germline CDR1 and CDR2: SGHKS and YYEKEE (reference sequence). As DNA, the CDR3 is TGTGCCAGCAGCCCACCCCCCCTCGGACAGGGGAACGAGCAGTACTTC. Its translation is CASSPPPLGQGNEQYF.

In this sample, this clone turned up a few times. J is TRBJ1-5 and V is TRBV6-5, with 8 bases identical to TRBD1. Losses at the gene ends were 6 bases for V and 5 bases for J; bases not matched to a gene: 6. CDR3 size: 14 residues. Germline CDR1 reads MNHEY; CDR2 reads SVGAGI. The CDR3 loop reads CASSLTGGDQPQHF. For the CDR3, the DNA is TGTGCCAGCAGCTTAACAGGGGGGGATCAGCCCCAGCATTTT.

The CDR3 is CASSLTRNEQFF. CDR3 sequence (DNA): TGTGCCAGCAGCTTAACCAGAAATGAGCAGTTCTTC. The gene calls are TRBV11-3 and TRBJ2-1; D is unclear. The CDR3 has 12 residues. Per the germline V gene, CDR1 is SGHNT and CDR2 is YENEEA. Trimming took 2 bases from V and 7 from J, leaving 6 bases between them.

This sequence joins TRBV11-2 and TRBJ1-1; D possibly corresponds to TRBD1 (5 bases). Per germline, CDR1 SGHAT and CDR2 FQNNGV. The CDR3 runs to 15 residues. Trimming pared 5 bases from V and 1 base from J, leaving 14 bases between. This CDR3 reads CASSGHRSSNTEAFF. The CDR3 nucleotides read TGTGCCAGCAGCGGACACAGGTCATCGAACACTGAAGCTTTCTTT.

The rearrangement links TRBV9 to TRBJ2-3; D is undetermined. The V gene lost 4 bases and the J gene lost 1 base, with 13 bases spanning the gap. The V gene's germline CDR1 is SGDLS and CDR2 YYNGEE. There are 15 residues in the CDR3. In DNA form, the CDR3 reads TGTGCCAGCAGCCCTCGCGGACGGGGCACAGATACGCAGTATTTT. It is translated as CASSPRGRGTDTQYF. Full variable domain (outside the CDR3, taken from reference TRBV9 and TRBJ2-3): DSGVTQTPKHLITATGQRVTLRCSPRSGDLSVYWYQQSLDQGLQFLIQYYNGEERAKGNILERFSAQQFPDLHSELNLSSLELGDSALYFCASSPRGRGTDTQYFGPGTRLTVL.

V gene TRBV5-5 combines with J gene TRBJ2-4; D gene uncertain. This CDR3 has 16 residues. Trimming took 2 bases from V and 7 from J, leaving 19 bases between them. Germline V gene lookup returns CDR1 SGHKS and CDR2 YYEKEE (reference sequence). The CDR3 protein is CASSFDWTVQRNIQYF. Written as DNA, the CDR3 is TGTGCCAGCAGCTTTGATTGGACGGTTCAAAGGAACATTCAGTACTTC.

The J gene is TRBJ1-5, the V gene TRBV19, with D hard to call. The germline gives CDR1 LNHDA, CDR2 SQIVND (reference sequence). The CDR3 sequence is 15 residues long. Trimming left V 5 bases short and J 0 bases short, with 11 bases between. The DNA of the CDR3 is TGTGCCAGTAGTCTTCTTACGGGTAGCAATCAGCCCCAGCATTTT. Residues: CASSLLTGSNQPQHF. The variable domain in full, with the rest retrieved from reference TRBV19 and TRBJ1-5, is DGGITQSPKYLFRKEGQNVTLSCEQNLNHDAMYWYRQDPGQGLRLIYYSQIVNDFQKGDIAEGYSVSREKKESFPLTVTSAQKNPTAFYLCASSLLTGSNQPQHFGDGTRLSIL.

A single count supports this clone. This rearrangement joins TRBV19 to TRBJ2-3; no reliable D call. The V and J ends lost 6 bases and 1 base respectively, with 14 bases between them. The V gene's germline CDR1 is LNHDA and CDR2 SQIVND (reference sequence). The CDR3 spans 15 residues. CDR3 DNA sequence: TGTGCCAGTAGCGTCAGAGGAATCCGCACAGATACGCAGTATTTT. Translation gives CASSVRGIRTDTQYF.

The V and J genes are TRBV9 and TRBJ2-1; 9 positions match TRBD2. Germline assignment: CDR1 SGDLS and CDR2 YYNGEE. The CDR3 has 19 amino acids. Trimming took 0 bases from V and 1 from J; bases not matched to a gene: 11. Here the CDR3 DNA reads TGTGCCAGCAGCGTAGGGGTTAGCGGGAGTTCTCCTTCCTACAATGAGCAGTTCTTC. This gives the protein CASSVGVSGSSPSYNEQFF.

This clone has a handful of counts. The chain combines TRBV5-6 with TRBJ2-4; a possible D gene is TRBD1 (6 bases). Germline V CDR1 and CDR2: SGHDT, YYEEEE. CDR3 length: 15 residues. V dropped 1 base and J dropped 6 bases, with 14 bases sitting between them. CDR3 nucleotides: TGTGCCAGCAGCTTGACAGGGATGGGGCTAAACATTCAGTACTTC. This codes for CASSLTGMGLNIQYF.

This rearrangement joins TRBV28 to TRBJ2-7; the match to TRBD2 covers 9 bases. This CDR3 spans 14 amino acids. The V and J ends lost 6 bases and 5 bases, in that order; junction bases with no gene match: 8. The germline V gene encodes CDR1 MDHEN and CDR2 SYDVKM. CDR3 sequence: CASRAGLAADEQYF. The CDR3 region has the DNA TGTGCCAGCAGGGCGGGACTAGCCGCCGACGAGCAGTACTTC.